This is a list of T cell receptor beta chains from one sample in a study of metastatic and nonmetastatic thyroid tumors. TCRdb re-called clones via MiXCR from the PCR reads. The sample lists about 16,000 clones; 27% were seen once. Sequencing input: adjacent normal tissue. The receptors shown here come from a female donor with papillary thyroid cancer or a benign thyroid nodule (not recorded which). Some clones in this sample may be carry-over from other donors' samples. Both conserved end residues are part of each CDR3. The D gene is left open where the match is weak. Part of the rows lack a size; the others show once, few, many or a class for expanded clones.

clone size	D gene	V gene	CDR3 length	J gene	CDR3 DNA	CDR3 protein
-	TRBD2	TRBV24-1	18	TRBJ2-3	TGTGCCACCAGTGACCCGGGACTAGCGGGAGTTAACACAGATACGCAGTATTTT	CATSDPGLAGVNTDTQYF
-	TRBD1	TRBV10-3	16	TRBJ2-7	TGTGCCATCAGTGAGTCAGGACAGGGGTTATCCTACGAGCAGTACTTC	CAISESGQGLSYEQYF
medium-sized	TRBD1	TRBV27	14	TRBJ2-1	TGTGCCAGCAGTCCGCGGACAGGAATGAATGAGCAGTTCTTC	CASSPRTGMNEQFF
-	-	TRBV6-2/TRBV6-3	14	TRBJ2-5	TGTGCCAGCAGTATGACACCGTACCAAGAGACCCAGTACTTC	CASSMTPYQETQYF
medium-sized	-	TRBV10-3	14	TRBJ1-5	TGTGCCATCAGTGCGGACAATAGCAATCAGCCCCAGCATTTT	CAISADNSNQPQHF
-	-	TRBV3-1	12	TRBJ2-7	TGTGCCAGCAGCCAGCAGGTCTACGAGCAGTACTTC	CASSQQVYEQYF
-	TRBD2	TRBV18	14	TRBJ2-7	TGTGCCAGCTCACCGCGCGGGACTACTGCCGAGCAGTACTTC	CASSPRGTTAEQYF
-	TRBD2	TRBV6-2/TRBV6-3	16	TRBJ2-1	TGTGCCAGCAACCGATTCCAGCGGGGTTCCTACAATGAGCAGTTCTTC	CASNRFQRGSYNEQFF
-	TRBD1	TRBV30	14	TRBJ2-7	TGTGCCTGGAGTCGTGGACAGGGAGTCTACGAGCAGTACTTC	CAWSRGQGVYEQYF
-	TRBD2	TRBV24-1	18	TRBJ2-3	TGTGCCACCAGTGATGGGGGGGCTAGCGGGAGGGCCCGGAATACGCAGTATTTT	CATSDGGASGRARNTQYF
few	-	TRBV5-1	15	TRBJ2-2	TGCGCCAGCAGCTTGGTAGCGGCCGCCACCGGGGAGCTGTTTTTT	CASSLVAAATGELFF
many	-	TRBV2	15	TRBJ2-2	TGTGCCAGCAGTGGTATACAGGGCACCACCGGGGAGCTGTTTTTT	CASSGIQGTTGELFF
medium-sized	-	TRBV5-4	13	TRBJ2-7	TGTGCCAGCAGCTTGGGCAGGGTGTCCGAGCAGTACTTC	CASSLGRVSEQYF
-	-	TRBV7-2	12	TRBJ2-7	TGTGCCAGCAGTTATCCCGGGGCCGAGCAGTACTTC	CASSYPGAEQYF
-	TRBD1	TRBV18	14	TRBJ1-1	TGTGCCAGCTCACCGGACAGGGGGGACACTGAAGCTTTCTTT	CASSPDRGDTEAFF
once	-	TRBV30	13	TRBJ1-5	TGTGCCTGGAGTAGTCAGGGATATCAGCCCCAGCATTTT	CAWSSQGYQPQHF
-	-	TRBV7-9	12	TRBJ1-3	TGTGCCAGCAGCCTGGGTTGGGACACCATATATTTT	CASSLGWDTIYF
-	-	TRBV19	12	TRBJ2-1	TGTGCCAGTAGTAGGGGCTACAATGAGCAGTTCTTC	CASSRGYNEQFF